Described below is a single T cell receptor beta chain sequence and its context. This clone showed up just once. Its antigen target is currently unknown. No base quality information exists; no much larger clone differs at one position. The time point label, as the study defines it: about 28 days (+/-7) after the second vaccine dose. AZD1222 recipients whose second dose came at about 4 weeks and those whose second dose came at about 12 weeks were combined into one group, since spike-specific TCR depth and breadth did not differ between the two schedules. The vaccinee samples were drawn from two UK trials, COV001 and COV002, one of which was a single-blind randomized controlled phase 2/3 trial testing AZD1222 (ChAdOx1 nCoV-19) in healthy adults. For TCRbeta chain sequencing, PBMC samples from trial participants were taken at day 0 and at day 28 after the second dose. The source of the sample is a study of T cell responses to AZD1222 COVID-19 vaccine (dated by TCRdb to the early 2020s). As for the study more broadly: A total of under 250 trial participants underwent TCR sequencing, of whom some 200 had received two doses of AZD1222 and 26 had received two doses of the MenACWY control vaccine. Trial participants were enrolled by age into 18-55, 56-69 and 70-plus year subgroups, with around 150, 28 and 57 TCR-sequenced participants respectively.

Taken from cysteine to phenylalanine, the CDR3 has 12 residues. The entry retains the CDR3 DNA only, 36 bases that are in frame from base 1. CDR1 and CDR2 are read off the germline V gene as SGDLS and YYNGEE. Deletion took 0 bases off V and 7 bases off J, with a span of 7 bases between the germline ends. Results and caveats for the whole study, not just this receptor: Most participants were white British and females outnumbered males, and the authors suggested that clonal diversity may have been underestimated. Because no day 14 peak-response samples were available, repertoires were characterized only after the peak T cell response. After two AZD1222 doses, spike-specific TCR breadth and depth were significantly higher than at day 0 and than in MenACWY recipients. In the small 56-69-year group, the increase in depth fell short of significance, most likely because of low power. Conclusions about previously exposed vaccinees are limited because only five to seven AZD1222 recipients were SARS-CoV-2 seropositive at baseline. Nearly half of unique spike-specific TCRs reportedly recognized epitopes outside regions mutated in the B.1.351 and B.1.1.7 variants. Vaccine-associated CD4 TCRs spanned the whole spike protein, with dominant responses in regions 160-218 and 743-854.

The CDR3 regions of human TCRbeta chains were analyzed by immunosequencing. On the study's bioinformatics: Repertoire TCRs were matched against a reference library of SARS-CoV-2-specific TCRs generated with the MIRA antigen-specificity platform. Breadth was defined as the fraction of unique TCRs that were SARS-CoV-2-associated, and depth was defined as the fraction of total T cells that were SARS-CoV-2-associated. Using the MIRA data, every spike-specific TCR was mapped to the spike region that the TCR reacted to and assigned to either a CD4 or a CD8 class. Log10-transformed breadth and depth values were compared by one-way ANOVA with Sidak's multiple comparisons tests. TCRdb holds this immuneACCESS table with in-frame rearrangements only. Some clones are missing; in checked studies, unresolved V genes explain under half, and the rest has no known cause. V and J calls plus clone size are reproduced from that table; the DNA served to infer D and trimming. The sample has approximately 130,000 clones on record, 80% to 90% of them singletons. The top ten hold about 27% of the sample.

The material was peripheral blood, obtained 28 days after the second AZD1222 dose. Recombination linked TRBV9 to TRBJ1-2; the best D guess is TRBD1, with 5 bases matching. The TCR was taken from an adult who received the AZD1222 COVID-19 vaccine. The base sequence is TGTGCCAGCAGCGTAGAGGGGAGTGGCTACACCTTC. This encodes CASSVEGSGYTF.